The entry that follows covers one T cell receptor beta chain sequence. Only in-frame clones appear in the TCRdb table, and some are missing; sequencing was by immunoSEQ multiplex PCR. Among 35,000 to 55,000 clones listed, about 90% were seen once. V shed 0 bases and J 6 bases; nucleotides not matched to a gene: 6. The CDR3 spans 16 residues. The germline V gene has CDR1 SGHKS and CDR2 YYEKEE (reference sequence). The entry originates in a study of blood T cell repertoires in COVID-19. This receptor was obtained from a human donor in a cohort sampled during active COVID-19. The source material was peripheral blood. This chain links TRBV5-5 with TRBJ2-1; 10 nucleotides line up with TRBD2. This chain's CDR3 is CASSLVGLADVNEQFF. The CDR3 DNA follows: TGTGCCAGCAGCTTGGTTGGACTAGCGGATGTCAATGAGCAGTTCTTC.